This TCR beta chain comes out of a study of blood T cell repertoires in COVID-19 (TCRdb year 2020). Looking at the study overall: The collaborator samples originated in the United States, Italy and Spain and spanned the acute and convalescent phases of COVID-19. The material from the prospective study consisted of cDNA or gDNA derived from T cells, B-cell-depleted T cells, or PBMCs. The dataset comprised deeply sampled blood TCRbeta repertoires from subjects exposed to, actively infected with, or recovered from COVID-19. A freely available public database, intended as a resource for researchers studying the immune response to SARS-CoV-2, is where the repertoires were released. The samples were drawn from two sources: the first 160 participants of the ongoing ImmuneRACE study, and 1,000 to 1,500 subjects contributed by 6 global collaborators. Nearly every sample came with metadata listing a de-identified subject ID, COVID-19 status, age in years and sex. HLA class I and class II types, where available, came from metadata supplied by the sample provider rather than from assay-based typing.

TCRbeta CDR3 regions were amplified from genomic DNA by means of the immunoSEQ Assay, a bias-controlled multiplex PCR. On the authors' methods: The number of nucleated cells in each sample was estimated from the amplification of reference gene primers within the assay. To quantify the absolute abundance of each unique TCRbeta CDR3 rearrangement, sequence reads were collapsed and filtered. Productive Simpson clonality was computed per sample as the square root of Simpson's diversity index over productive rearrangements. TCRdb's version of the immuneACCESS table is confined to in-frame rearrangements and falls short of the full clone set. An unresolved V gene accounts for under half of the shortfall where checked; the remainder is of unknown origin. The D gene and trimming were derived from the DNA, and the V and J assignments and clone size from that table. The table for this sample lists a few hundred thousand clones; around 85% of them were counted only once. The ten biggest clones cover 3.5% to 4% of the sample.

Concerning this clone itself: There is no known antigen for this receptor. No much larger clone is present one base from it, and per-base qualities are unavailable.

Each collaborating institution followed its own protocols to collect whole blood in K2EDTA tubes. For TCRbeta analysis, collaborators shipped samples as frozen whole blood, isolated PBMCs, or DNA extracted from either of those sample types. The paper's findings and limits, for the study overall: How much clinical and demographic metadata was included differed by source and by participant, and the metadata was provided uncurated.

Sequencing was performed on peripheral blood. This TCR was sampled from a woman younger than 35 with acute or convalescent COVID-19.

The DNA sequence is as follows: TGTGCCAGCAGCCCCCGGACAGGGATGGAAACTGAAGCTTTCTTT. It is translated as CASSPRTGMETEAFF. The sequence joins TRBV7-9 to TRBJ1-1, and TRBD1 matches 8 of the central bases. From its cysteine to its phenylalanine, the CDR3 spans 15 amino acids. Of the read, only the CDR3 DNA is kept; its 45 bases are in frame from base 1. The germline V gene (reference sequence) sets CDR1 to SEHNR and CDR2 to FQNEAQ. Clipping removes 5 bases from V and 5 bases from J, with 10 as the unmatched junction base count.